The clone carrying this T cell receptor (beta chain) is a singleton in its sample. No antigen is known for it. cDNA synthesis used the whole RNA isolate, giving expressed TCRB sequences. Samples of naive, central memory and regulatory T cells yielded a mean of about 3.57 million reads. Only in-frame clones appear in the TCRdb table, and some are missing; sequencing was by immunoSEQ multiplex PCR. The sample has around 160,000 clones; around 63% are singletons. The sample belongs to a study of beta chain features in type 1 diabetes. General observations from the study: Shortening of TCRB CDR3s, moderate but significant, appeared in all four CD4+ subsets of Type 1 diabetes patients. Insertions at VDJ junctions were less frequent in type 1 diabetes patients. These patients also deleted more nucleotides at the same junctions. The cDNA sequencing approach could over-represent high-TCR-expressing cells.

V lost 3 bases and J 2 bases, leaving 15 bases between the germline ends. CDR3 length equals 16 residues. Germline assignment: CDR1 SGHDT and CDR2 YYEEEE. Around 100 mL of blood, on average, came from one heparinised draw per donor. The chain links TRBV5-6 to TRBJ1-5; weak D call: TRBD1 (6 bases). The clonotype was recovered from a man aged 30 to 45 with type 1 diabetes. Sequenced sample: naive CD4+ T cells from blood. CDR3 sequence: CASSSQGRTGNQPQHF. CDR3 nucleotides: TGTGCCAGCAGCTCGCAGGGGCGAACGGGCAATCAGCCCCAGCATTTT.